These 13 T cell receptor beta chains came from one sample sequenced in a study of T cells in Graves' hyperthyroidism and ophthalmopathy. What was amplified from RNA transcripts were TCR beta CDR3 regions. First-round RT-PCR with HTBI primers amplified the TCR CDR3 region. Via MiXCR, TCRdb re-called the multiplex PCR reads, giving one row per CDR3 protein. Of roughly 300,000 distinct CDR3 sequences detected, 15% to 20% appear once; the ten largest clones hold approximately 49%. The specimen was blood. The receptor source for this set is a woman between 45 and 60 years old with Graves' hyperthyroidism.

This clonotype has a handful of counts. J is TRBJ2-5 and V is TRBV7-9; D assignment may be TRBD1 or TRBD2 (5 bases each). V was cut by 3 bases and J by 2 bases, with 16 bases left in between. CDR3 size: 16 residues. Germline V lookup: CDR1 SEHNR, CDR2 FQNEAQ (reference sequence). In DNA form, the CDR3 reads TGTGCCAGCAGCTTTGAGGGTTCTAGGGGACAAGAGACCCAGTACTTC. Amino acid sequence: CASSFEGSRGQETQYF.

This clonotype has ten or more counts. This sequence joins TRBV3-1 and TRBJ1-1, with TRBD1 as a possible D gene (5 bases). Germline V lookup: CDR1 LGHDT, CDR2 YNNKEL (reference sequence). The CDR3 spans 16 residues. Deletions cut 0 bases from V and 1 base from J, with 12 bases between. The chain's CDR3 is CASSQETGFGNTEAFF. CDR3 DNA: TGTGCCAGCAGCCAAGAAACAGGATTCGGGAACACTGAAGCTTTCTTT. Combining the CDR3 with reference TRBV3-1 and TRBJ1-1 gives the whole variable domain DTAVSQTPKYLVTQMGNDKSIKCEQNLGHDTMYWYKQDSKKFLKIMFSYNNKELIINETVPNRFSPKSPDKAHLNLHINSLELGDSAVYFCASSQETGFGNTEAFFGQGTRLTVV.

In its sample, this clonotype was seen once. Compared with germline, one end of the junction differs, possibly owing to a read error. The V call is TRBV5-1, the J call TRBJ1-1; tentatively, D is TRBD1 (5 bases). Germline assignment: CDR1 SGHRS and CDR2 YFSETQ. The CDR3 has 14 amino acids. The CDR3 DNA follows: TGCGCCAGCAGCCGAGGACAAGAGGAGGCTGAAGCTTTCTTC. Translated, it gives CASSRGQEEAEAFF.

The chain recombines TRBV20-1 with TRBJ1-2, with a weak D call TRBD1 (6 bases). V lost 1 base and J lost 5, with 17 bases in between. Germline V gene sequence: CDR1 DFQATT, CDR2 SNEGSKA (reference sequence). This CDR3 is built from 15 residues. The CDR3 nucleotides read TGCAGTGCTAGAGCCGACCCGGGACACCTTTATGGCTACACCTTC. It codes for CSARADPGHLYGYTF.

CDR3: CASSQDSFYEQYV. The CDR3 DNA is TGTGCCAGCAGCCAAGACAGCTTCTACGAGCAGTACGTC. The rearrangement uses TRBV14 and TRBJ2-7; D gene ambiguous. This CDR3 has 13 residues. Germline values: CDR1 SGHDN, CDR2 FVKESK. The ends were cut back, 0 bases at V and 3 bases at J, with 6 bases in the middle.

Comment on this clonotype: A read error is possible here, since a much larger clone lies one base away. V gene TRBV12-5 combines with J gene TRBJ2-2; 11 positions agree with TRBD2. Germline CDR1 reads LGHNT; CDR2 reads FRNRAP. The CDR3 is made up of 16 amino acids. In DNA, the CDR3 is TGTGCTAGTGGTTTGGGACTAGCGGGGAACACCGGGGAGCTGGTTTTT. This gives the protein CASGLGLAGNTGELVF.

With regard to this clonotype: A much larger clonotype is one base distant, so this may be a read error. This sequence joins TRBV3-1 and TRBJ2-6; maybe TRBD2 (6 bases). Trimming left V 1 base short and J 2 bases short, with 18 bases between. The CDR3 contains 19 residues. CDR1 is LGHDT and CDR2 is YNNKEL in the germline V gene (reference sequence). The CDR3 protein is CASSQVPGRGTAGANVLTF. The CDR3 nucleotides are TGTGCCAGCAGCCAAGTCCCGGGACGGGGGACCGCTGGGGCCAACGTCCTGACTTTC.

This clonotype was detected many times. This chain links TRBV28 with TRBJ2-3; possible D gene TRBD1, 6 bases. The CDR3 has 15 residues. V lost 4 bases and J lost 6, with 17 bases in between. CDR1 MDHEN and CDR2 SYDVKM come from the germline V gene. For the CDR3, the DNA is TGTGCCAGCAGTTCCCCCGGGACACCCCCGGATACGCAGTATTTT. Its protein is CASSSPGTPPDTQYF.

This chain connects TRBV20-1 to TRBJ2-1; D is uncertain. V was cut by 6 bases and J by 4 bases, with 10 bases left in between. Germline V gene data show CDR1 as DFQATT and CDR2 as SNEGSKA (reference sequence). CDR3 length: 12 amino acids. CDR3 amino acids: CSARAGYNEQFF. CDR3 DNA sequence: TGCAGTGCCCGCGCTGGTTACAATGAGCAGTTCTTC.

In this sample, this clonotype turned up many times. The chain couples TRBV12-3 or TRBV12-4 to TRBJ2-7; possible D gene TRBD2, 5 bases. V lost 4 bases to trimming and J lost 4 bases, with 11 bases between them. This CDR3 is built from 13 residues. CDR3 sequence reads: CASSSDSEYEQYF. CDR3 DNA sequence: TGTGCCAGCAGTTCGGACTCAGAATACGAGCAGTACTTC.

This clonotype has just a few counts. The chain uses TRBV20-1 and TRBJ2-7; 11 nucleotides match TRBD1. V shed 2 bases, J shed 3 bases, and the junction held 9 bases outside the gene matches. Germline assignment: CDR1 DFQATT and CDR2 SNEGSKA (reference sequence). The CDR3 extends over 16 amino acids. CDR3 loop: CSARHAAGTGGYEQYF. The CDR3 bases are TGCAGTGCTAGACACGCCGCCGGGACAGGGGGCTACGAGCAGTACTTC.

The chain carries TRBV2 and TRBJ1-2; TRBD1 matches 10 bases. Trimming removed 8 bases from V and 6 bases from J; junction bases left unmatched: 3. This CDR3 contains 12 residues. CDR1 is SNHLY and CDR2 is FYNNEI in the germline V gene. The CDR3 loop reads CASGTGEDGYTF. In DNA, the CDR3 is TGTGCCAGCGGGACAGGGGAGGATGGCTACACCTTC.

This clonotype occurred many times. The V and J genes are TRBV11-3 and TRBJ2-2; weak D call: TRBD1 (5 bases). The CDR3 has 14 residues. Germline CDR1 and CDR2: SGHNT and YENEEA. The V gene lost 1 base and the J gene lost 5 bases, with 8 bases spanning the gap. CDR3 sequence (DNA): TGTGCCAGCAGCTTAGTTGGGGCTACCGGGGAGCTGTTTTTT. Translating it yields CASSLVGATGELFF.